The 5 T cell receptor beta chains below all came from one sample that was sequenced in a study of blood T cells in healthy people across ages. Primers used in a second PCR of about 6 to 11 cycles were a sample-barcoded 5' primer and a J-beta primer mix. TCRdb called the 5' RACE reads again in MiXCR, with one record for every CDR3 protein. This table has some 710,000 distinct CDR3 sequences, approximately 21% appearing once. Input material: blood. The receptor set was obtained from a man between 65 and 85 years old in good health.

This clonotype was recorded a few times. The chain is built from TRBV5-1 and TRBJ2-7; 10 nucleotides line up with TRBD1. This CDR3 is built from 14 residues. V shed 3 bases and J 6 bases; nucleotides not matched to a gene: 6. The germline V gene encodes CDR1 SGHRS and CDR2 YFSETQ. In DNA, the CDR3 is TGCGCCAGCAGCTCCGGGACAGGGGCTGTCGAGCAGTACTTC. Translation gives CASSSGTGAVEQYF.

The gene calls are TRBV20-1 and TRBJ2-7; TRBD2 matches 9 bases. The germline V gene has CDR1 DFQATT and CDR2 SNEGSKA (reference sequence). Germline trimming cut 1 base from V and 2 bases from J; bases unmatched to any gene: 6. The CDR3 loop spans 15 amino acids. CDR3 nucleotide sequence: TGCAGTGCTAGAGCCCTTAGCGGGGGACCCTACGAGCAGTACTTC. Its translation: CSARALSGGPYEQYF.

The gene calls are TRBV7-2 and TRBJ2-2, with D tentatively TRBD2 (6 bases). CDR3 length: 16 amino acids. Trimming stripped 0 bases from V and 0 bases from J, with 8 bases between. Per germline, CDR1 SGHTA and CDR2 FQGNSA. DNA for the CDR3: TGTGCCAGCAGCTTAGCGGGGGGAACGAACACCGGGGAGCTGTTTTTT. Translation: CASSLAGGTNTGELFF.

The chain carries TRBV5-1 and TRBJ2-4, with D possibly matching TRBD2 (5 bases). The CDR3 runs 16 residues. Germline assignment: CDR1 SGHRS and CDR2 YFSETQ. Trimming shortened V by 0 bases and J by 2 bases, and 12 bases separated the two germline ends. The CDR3 nucleotides read TGCGCCAGCAGCTTGGCCGCGGGCACCCCCAAAAACATTCAGTACTTC. This gives the protein CASSLAAGTPKNIQYF.

This clonotype occurred a few times. The genes are TRBV5-1 and TRBJ1-4; 7 bases are a match to TRBD1. This CDR3 comprises 14 residues. Germline assignment: CDR1 SGHRS and CDR2 YFSETQ. Unmatched junction bases numbered 12, after V lost 9 bases and J lost 7 bases. The CDR3 DNA sequence: TGCGCCACCGCACCAACAGGGGTCAGTGAAAAACTGTTTTTT. Protein: CATAPTGVSEKLFF.